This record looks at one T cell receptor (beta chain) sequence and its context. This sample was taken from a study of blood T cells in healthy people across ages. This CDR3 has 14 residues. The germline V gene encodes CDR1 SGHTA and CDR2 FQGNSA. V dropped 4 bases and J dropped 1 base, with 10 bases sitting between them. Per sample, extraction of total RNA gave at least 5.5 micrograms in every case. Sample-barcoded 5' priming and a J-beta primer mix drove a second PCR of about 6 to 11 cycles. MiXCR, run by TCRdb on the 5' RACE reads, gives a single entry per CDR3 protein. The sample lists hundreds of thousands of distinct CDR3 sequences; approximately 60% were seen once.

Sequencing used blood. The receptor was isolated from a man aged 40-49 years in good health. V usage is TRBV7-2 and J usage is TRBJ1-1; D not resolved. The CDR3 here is CASSSTLTNTEAFF. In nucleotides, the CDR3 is TGTGCCAGCAGCTCGACACTAACGAACACTGAAGCTTTCTTT. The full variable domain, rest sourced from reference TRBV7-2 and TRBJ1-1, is GAGVSQSPSNKVTEKGKDVELRCDPISGHTALYWYRQSLGQGLEFLIYFQGNSAPDKSGLPSDRFSAERTGGSVSTLTIQRTQQEDSAVYLCASSSTLTNTEAFFGQGTRLTVV.